The 29 T cell receptor beta chains below all came from one sample that was sequenced in a study of shared T cell receptors in the human thymus. Method: immunoSEQ multiplex PCR; TCRdb's copy keeps in-frame clones and lacks some. The repertoire holds over 450,000 clones, roughly 74% seen once, with about 0.013% in the top ten. A further study also used this sample, focusing on human thymus T cells.

Sample: thymocytes. These receptors all come from a boy less than two years old with a congenital heart defect.

The chain employs TRBV4-1 and TRBJ2-2, with 8 nucleotides matching TRBD1. This CDR3 has 16 amino acids. With V trimmed by 4 bases and J by 4 bases, 8 bases remained unmatched. The germline V gene has CDR1 MGHRA and CDR2 YSYEKL. The CDR3 spells CASSLIQGVSTGELFF. For the CDR3, the DNA is TGCGCCAGCAGCCTTATACAGGGGGTCAGCACCGGGGAGCTGTTTTTT.

Of note for this clone: This sample includes further DNA sequences coding for the same CDR3. The chain couples TRBV30 to TRBJ2-5; 9 bases agree with TRBD2. The CDR3 extends over 15 amino acids. Germline assignment: CDR1 GTSNPN and CDR2 SVGIG (reference sequence). Losses at the gene ends were 3 bases for V and 3 bases for J; bases not matched to a gene: 8. This CDR3 is CAWRFSGSPKETQYF. CDR3 bases: TGTGCCTGGAGGTTTAGCGGGAGCCCAAAAGAGACCCAGTACTTC. Full variable domain (remainder filled in from reference TRBV30 and TRBJ2-5): SQTIHQWPATLVQPVGSPLSLECTVEGTSNPNLYWYRQAAGRGLQLLFYSVGIGQISSEVPQNLSASRPQDRQFILSSKKLLLSDSGFYLCAWRFSGSPKETQYFGPGTRLLVL.

This clone was seen more than once but under ten times. The chain carries TRBV30 and TRBJ2-5; 10 nucleotides agree with TRBD2. Germline CDR1 GTSNPN, CDR2 SVGIG (reference sequence). This CDR3 is 14 amino acids long. V lost 3 bases, J lost 2 bases, and 3 bases stayed unmatched. CDR3 loop: CAWRRTSGQETQYF. In nucleotides, the CDR3 is TGTGCCTGGAGGCGGACTAGCGGACAAGAGACCCAGTACTTC. The full variable domain, completed using reference TRBV30 and TRBJ2-5, is SQTIHQWPATLVQPVGSPLSLECTVEGTSNPNLYWYRQAAGRGLQLLFYSVGIGQISSEVPQNLSASRPQDRQFILSSKKLLLSDSGFYLCAWRRTSGQETQYFGPGTRLLVL.

The chain combines TRBV6-6 with TRBJ2-1, with 8 bases matching TRBD2. With 6 bases clipped from V and 8 bases from J, the junction kept 12 bases outside the gene matches. The CDR3 covers 15 residues. Germline assignment: CDR1 MNHNY and CDR2 SVGAGI (reference sequence). The CDR3, as DNA: TGTGCCAGCAGCAAAAGCGGGAGAAATCCGTATGAGCAGTTCTTC. Residues: CASSKSGRNPYEQFF.

The chain links TRBV7-9 to TRBJ2-1; 10 nucleotides agree with TRBD2. The CDR3 spans 14 residues. Germline V gene lookup returns CDR1 SEHNR and CDR2 FQNEAQ (reference sequence). V gave up 5 bases and J gave up 9 bases; unmatched junction bases: 7. CDR3 nucleotide sequence: TGTGCCAGCAGCCCCCTTCCTAGCGGGAGTGAGCAGTTCTTC. Translating gives CASSPLPSGSEQFF.

The chain recombines TRBV5-4 with TRBJ1-1; D perhaps matches TRBD1 (6 bases). CDR1 and CDR2 from the germline V gene are SGHNT and YYREEE (reference sequence). CDR3 length: 16 amino acids. The V gene lost 2 bases and the J gene lost 3 bases, with 17 bases spanning the gap. This CDR3 is CASSLYRVEGHTEAFF. CDR3 sequence (DNA): TGTGCCAGCAGCTTATACAGGGTCGAGGGCCACACTGAAGCTTTCTTT.

The chain has TRBV7-9 and TRBJ2-7; tentative D call: TRBD2 (5 bases). V was clipped by 5 bases and J by 5 bases, with 19 bases between them. CDR3 length: 15 amino acids. In germline, CDR1 is SEHNR, CDR2 FQNEAQ (reference sequence). CDR3 nucleotides: TGTGCCAGCAGCCCCAGACGACTCCCGGGGAACGAGCAGTACTTC. As protein: CASSPRRLPGNEQYF.

The chain couples TRBV29-1 to TRBJ2-1; 8 positions agree with TRBD2. CDR3 length: 14 amino acids. The V segment lost 6 bases and the J segment 0 bases; nucleotides outside the gene matches: 4. CDR1 and CDR2 from the germline V gene are SQVTM and ANQGSEA. CDR3 nucleotide sequence: TGCAGCGTCGTAGCGGGGAGCTCCTACAATGAGCAGTTCTTC. This encodes CSVVAGSSYNEQFF.

The chain employs TRBV29-1 and TRBJ2-4; 9 nucleotides line up with TRBD1. The V gene's germline CDR1 is SQVTM and CDR2 ANQGSEA. Trimming took 5 bases from V and 1 from J; bases not matched to a gene: 9. This CDR3 region has 16 residues. DNA for the CDR3: TGCAGCGTTCAACCCGCCGGGACAGGGGCCAAAAACATTCAGTACTTC. This gives the protein CSVQPAGTGAKNIQYF.

This clone appeared once. This chain uses TRBV15 with TRBJ2-7; TRBD1 matches 8 bases. This CDR3 comprises 16 residues. Losses at the gene ends were 3 bases for V and 3 bases for J; bases not matched to a gene: 10. CDR1 and CDR2 from the germline V gene are LNHNV and YYDKDF (reference sequence). The CDR3 DNA sequence: TGTGCCACCAGCAGGTGGGCCCGACAGGGGAACTACGAGCAGTACTTC. Protein: CATSRWARQGNYEQYF.

V and J are TRBV5-6 and TRBJ2-7; 7 bases line up with TRBD2. V trimming: 4 bases; J trimming: 5 bases; junction bases outside the gene matches: 21. The germline V gene has CDR1 SGHDT and CDR2 YYEEEE. CDR3 size: 18 residues. CDR3 protein: CASSRALSLRGGDNEQYF. The CDR3 region has the DNA TGTGCCAGCAGCCGCGCCCTAAGTCTACGCGGGGGAGACAACGAGCAGTACTTC.

The chain joins TRBV5-5 to TRBJ2-7; TRBD1 agrees at 9 bases. CDR1 is SGHKS, CDR2 YYEKEE, per germline (reference sequence). The CDR3 has 14 amino acids. The V gene end was trimmed by 1 base and the J gene end by 11 bases; junction bases not matched to a gene: 10. The CDR3 DNA follows: TGTGCCAGCAGCTTGAACAGGGGGCTACCGGGGGAGTACTTC. This encodes CASSLNRGLPGEYF.

This sequence joins TRBV7-9 and TRBJ2-7; 7 nucleotides line up with TRBD2. Trimming removed 1 base from V and 4 bases from J; junction bases left unmatched: 10. Germline lookup yields CDR1 SEHNR and CDR2 FQNEAQ (reference sequence). The CDR3 contains 16 residues. The CDR3 here is CASSLGRGRPFYEQYF. The CDR3, as DNA: TGTGCCAGCAGCTTAGGTCGCGGGAGACCCTTTTACGAGCAGTACTTC.

The chain uses TRBV5-6 and TRBJ2-2; 10 nucleotides line up with TRBD1. The CDR3 contains 17 residues. Unmatched junction bases numbered 11, after V lost 4 bases and J lost 5 bases. Germline V CDR1 and CDR2: SGHDT, YYEEEE. The CDR3 DNA reads TGTGCCAGCAGCGAGGGAGGGGACAGGGGCGGGACCGGGGAGCTGTTTTTT. Translation gives CASSEGGDRGGTGELFF. The full variable domain, with the rest looked up from reference TRBV5-6 and TRBJ2-2, is DAGVTQSPTHLIKTRGQQVTLRCSPKSGHDTVSWYQQALGQGPQFIFQYYEEEERQRGNFPDRFSGHQFPNYSSELNVNALLLGDSALYLCASSEGGDRGGTGELFFGEGSRLTVL.

This clone was seen more than once but under ten times. The chain is built from TRBV14 and TRBJ2-5; a possible D gene is TRBD1 (5 bases). With the DNA end fitting TRBJ2-7 better, the J assignment may be wrong. Looked up from germline, CDR1 is SGHDN and CDR2 is FVKESK. This CDR3 has 15 amino acids. The CDR3 region is CASSQGGREPYEQYF. The CDR3 region has the DNA TGTGCCAGCAGCCAAGGGGGCAGGGAACCCTACGAGCAGTACTTC.

This sequence joins TRBV13 and TRBJ2-3; TRBD2 matches at 10 bases. CDR3 length equals 18 residues. Germline trimming cut 0 bases from V and 5 bases from J; bases unmatched to any gene: 11. Germline loops: CDR1 PRHDT, CDR2 FYEKMQ (reference sequence). CDR3: CASSLGRASGRGGDTQYF. The CDR3 DNA sequence: TGTGCCAGCAGCTTAGGCCGCGCTAGCGGGAGAGGGGGAGATACGCAGTATTTT.

The chain recombines TRBV7-8 with TRBJ1-4, with a tentative D call TRBD1 (6 bases). Trimming removed 5 bases at V and 4 bases at J, with 11 bases between. Looked up from germline, CDR1 is SGHVS and CDR2 is FQNEAQ. The CDR3 has 14 residues. This CDR3 reads CASSRGQLNEKLFF. The CDR3 bases are TGTGCCAGCAGCCGAGGACAGCTTAATGAAAAACTGTTTTTT. Together with reference TRBV7-8 and TRBJ1-4, the CDR3 gives the full variable domain: GAGVSQSPRYKVAKRGQDVALRCDPISGHVSLFWYQQALGQGPEFLTYFQNEAQLDKSGLPSDRFFAERPEGSVSTLKIQRTQQEDSAVYLCASSRGQLNEKLFFGSGTQLSVL.

J is TRBJ1-1 and V is TRBV6-1, with no clear D. The CDR3 has 11 amino acids. Trimming took 6 bases from V and 8 from J, leaving 10 bases between them. Germline V gives CDR1 MNHNS, CDR2 SASEGT. The CDR3 DNA is TGTGCCAGCAGGTTCCGTCGGGAAGCTTTCTTT. Translation gives CASRFRREAFF.

The rearrangement links TRBV5-1 to TRBJ2-2, with 9 bases identical to TRBD1. V dropped 4 bases and J dropped 7; count of bases not matched to a gene: 8. Germline CDR1 and CDR2: SGHRS and YFSETQ. The CDR3 is 15 residues long. The CDR3 DNA follows: TGCGCCAGCAGCGCCCCGGGACAGGGTAGCGGGGAGCTGTTTTTT. Its translation is CASSAPGQGSGELFF.

As to this clone: At one end the junction does not follow the germline gene, possibly because of a read error. This chain uses TRBV18 with TRBJ1-1; possibly TRBD1 for D (6 bases). CDR1 KGHSH and CDR2 LQKENI come from the germline V gene. CDR3 length: 16 amino acids. The CDR3 DNA is TGTGTCAGCTCCCACAGGGTAGGGCCCCTGAACACTGAAGCTTTCTTT. Its translation: CVSSHRVGPLNTEAFF.

This chain joins TRBV2 and TRBJ1-4; D remains ambiguous. The CDR3 is made up of 12 amino acids. Between the trimmed V and J ends, which lost 8 bases and 12 bases, there was a span of 16 bases. Looked up from germline, CDR1 is SNHLY and CDR2 is FYNNEI. The CDR3 region has the DNA TGTGCCAGCCGCGAACACGTAGCTGAACTGTTTTTT. It yields the protein CASREHVAELFF.

The chain is built from TRBV4-2 and TRBJ2-5; 9 bases line up with TRBD2. The J call is in doubt because the DNA end fits TRBJ2-7 better. CDR1 and CDR2 (germline): LGHNA, YNFKEQ. The CDR3 covers 18 residues. The CDR3 nucleotides read TGTGCCAGCAGCCAAGCGAGTAGCGGGAGAGATGGACCCTACGAGCAGTACTTC. The encoded protein is CASSQASSGRDGPYEQYF.

The chain couples TRBV11-2 to TRBJ1-2, with a tentative D call TRBD1 (5 bases). The germline CDR1 and CDR2 sequences are SGHAT and FQNNGV. V was pared by 3 bases and J by 4 bases, with 12 bases between. This CDR3 region has 14 residues. The CDR3 protein is CASSFGGLAYGYTF. DNA for the CDR3: TGTGCCAGCAGCTTCGGGGGTCTTGCCTATGGCTACACCTTC.

The chain uses TRBV6-1 and TRBJ2-7; TRBD2 aligns across 8 bases. Losses at the gene ends were 1 base for V and 3 bases for J; bases not matched to a gene: 2. The CDR3 runs 14 residues. Germline V gene data show CDR1 as MNHNS and CDR2 as SASEGT. The CDR3 bases are TGTGCCAGCAGTGAAGGTAGCGGGGACTACGAGCAGTACTTC. It is translated as CASSEGSGDYEQYF.

This chain connects TRBV30 to TRBJ2-7; D might be TRBD1 (6 bases). The V gene's germline CDR1 is GTSNPN and CDR2 SVGIG (reference sequence). This CDR3 contains 17 residues. V shed 1 base and J shed 0 bases, with 19 bases lying between them. The CDR3 nucleotides are TGTGCCTGGAGTGACATCATGGGGGCTCCAAGCTCCTACGAGCAGTACTTC. Translated: CAWSDIMGAPSSYEQYF. Full variable domain (outside the CDR3, taken from reference TRBV30 and TRBJ2-7): SQTIHQWPATLVQPVGSPLSLECTVEGTSNPNLYWYRQAAGRGLQLLFYSVGIGQISSEVPQNLSASRPQDRQFILSSKKLLLSDSGFYLCAWSDIMGAPSSYEQYFGPGTRLTVT.

This clone has more than one count but fewer than ten. The V call is TRBV28, the J call TRBJ1-5; D remains ambiguous. Germline loops: CDR1 MDHEN, CDR2 SYDVKM. V was shortened by 5 bases and J by 0 bases, with 14 bases between the two germline ends. The CDR3 extends over 16 amino acids. CDR3 nucleotide sequence: TGTGCCAGCAGTGCCAAACACACTACTAGCAATCAGCCCCAGCATTTT. It codes for CASSAKHTTSNQPQHF.

The chain recombines TRBV15 with TRBJ2-3, with a tentative D call TRBD1 (7 bases). CDR1 and CDR2 from the germline V gene are LNHNV and YYDKDF (reference sequence). The length of the CDR3 is 14 residues. Trimming left V 6 bases short and J 4 bases short, with 14 bases between. The CDR3 loop reads CATRSRGTADTQYF. Here the CDR3 DNA reads TGTGCCACCAGGTCCAGGGGGACTGCAGATACGCAGTATTTT.

This chain joins TRBV7-4 and TRBJ2-6; D is uncertain. Trimming took off 5 bases at V and 0 bases at J, with 8 bases between the two ends. This CDR3 contains 15 residues. The V gene's germline CDR1 is SGHVT and CDR2 SQSDAQ. The chain's CDR3 is CASSVNFSGANVLTF. The DNA for the CDR3 is TGTGCCAGCAGCGTCAACTTCTCTGGGGCCAACGTCCTGACTTTC.

In nucleotides, the CDR3 is TGTGCCAGCAGCCAAGGGGAAGGGACAGGGGAAGGTGAGTCTTTCTTT. Its protein is CASSQGEGTGEGESFF. This chain joins TRBV14 and TRBJ1-1; 10 bases agree with TRBD1. Germline V gene lookup returns CDR1 SGHDN and CDR2 FVKESK. The CDR3 length is 16 residues. V gave up 1 base and J gave up 12 bases; unmatched junction bases: 14.